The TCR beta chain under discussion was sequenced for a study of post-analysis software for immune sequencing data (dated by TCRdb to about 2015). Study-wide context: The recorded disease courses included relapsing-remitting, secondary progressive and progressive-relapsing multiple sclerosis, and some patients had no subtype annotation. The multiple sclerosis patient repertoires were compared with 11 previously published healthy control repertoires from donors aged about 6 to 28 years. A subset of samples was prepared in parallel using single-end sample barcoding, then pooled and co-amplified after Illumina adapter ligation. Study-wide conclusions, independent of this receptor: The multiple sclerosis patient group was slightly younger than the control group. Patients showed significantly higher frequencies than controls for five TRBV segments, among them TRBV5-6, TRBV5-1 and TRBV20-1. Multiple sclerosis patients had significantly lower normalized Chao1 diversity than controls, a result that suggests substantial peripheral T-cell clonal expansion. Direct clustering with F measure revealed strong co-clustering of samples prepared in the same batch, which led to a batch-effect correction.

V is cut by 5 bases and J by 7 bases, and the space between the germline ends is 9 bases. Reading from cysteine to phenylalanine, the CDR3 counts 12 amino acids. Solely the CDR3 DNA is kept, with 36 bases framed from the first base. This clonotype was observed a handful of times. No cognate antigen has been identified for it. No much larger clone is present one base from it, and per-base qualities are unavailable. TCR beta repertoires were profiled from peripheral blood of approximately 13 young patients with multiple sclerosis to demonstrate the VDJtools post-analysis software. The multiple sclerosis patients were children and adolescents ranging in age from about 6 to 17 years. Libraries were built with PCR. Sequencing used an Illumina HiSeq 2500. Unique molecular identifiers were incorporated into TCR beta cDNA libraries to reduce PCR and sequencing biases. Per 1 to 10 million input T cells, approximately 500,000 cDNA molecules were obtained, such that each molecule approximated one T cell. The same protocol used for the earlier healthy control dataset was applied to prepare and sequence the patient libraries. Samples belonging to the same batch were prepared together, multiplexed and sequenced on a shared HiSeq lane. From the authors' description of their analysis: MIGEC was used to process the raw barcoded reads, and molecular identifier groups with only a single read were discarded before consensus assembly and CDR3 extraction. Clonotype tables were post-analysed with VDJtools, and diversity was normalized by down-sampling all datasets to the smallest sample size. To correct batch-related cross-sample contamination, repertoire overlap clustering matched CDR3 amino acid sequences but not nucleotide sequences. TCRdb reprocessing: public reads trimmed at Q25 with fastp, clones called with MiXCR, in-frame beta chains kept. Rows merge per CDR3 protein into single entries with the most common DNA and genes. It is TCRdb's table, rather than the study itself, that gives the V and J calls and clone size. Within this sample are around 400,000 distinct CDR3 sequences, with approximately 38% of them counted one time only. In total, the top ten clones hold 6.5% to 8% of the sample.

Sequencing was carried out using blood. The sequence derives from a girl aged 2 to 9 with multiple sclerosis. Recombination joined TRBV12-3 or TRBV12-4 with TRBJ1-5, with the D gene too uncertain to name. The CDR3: CASSPTEQPQHF. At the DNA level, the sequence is TGTGCCAGCAGTCCCACAGAGCAGCCCCAGCATTTT.